The clone carrying this T cell receptor (beta chain) was observed at least ten times. MiXCR was run by TCRdb on the 5' RACE reads, yielding one entry per CDR3 protein. The data contain 8,500 to 9,000 distinct CDR3 sequences, 27% of them seen just once; the ten biggest clones take up under 6%. Germline lookup yields CDR1 MNHEY and CDR2 SVGAGI. V lost 6 bases, J lost 5 bases, and 6 bases stayed unmatched. The CDR3 spans 14 residues. J is TRBJ1-1 and V is TRBV6-5; 10 nucleotides agree with TRBD1. The sequence derives from a female donor with breast cancer. The sequenced sample consisted of naive CD4+ T cells sorted from a lymph node. Subset: naive CD4+ T cells, CD4+CD45RA+CD25-. The CDR3 protein is CASSRQGAGTEAFF. The CDR3 DNA reads TGTGCCAGCAGCAGACAGGGGGCAGGGACTGAAGCTTTCTTT.